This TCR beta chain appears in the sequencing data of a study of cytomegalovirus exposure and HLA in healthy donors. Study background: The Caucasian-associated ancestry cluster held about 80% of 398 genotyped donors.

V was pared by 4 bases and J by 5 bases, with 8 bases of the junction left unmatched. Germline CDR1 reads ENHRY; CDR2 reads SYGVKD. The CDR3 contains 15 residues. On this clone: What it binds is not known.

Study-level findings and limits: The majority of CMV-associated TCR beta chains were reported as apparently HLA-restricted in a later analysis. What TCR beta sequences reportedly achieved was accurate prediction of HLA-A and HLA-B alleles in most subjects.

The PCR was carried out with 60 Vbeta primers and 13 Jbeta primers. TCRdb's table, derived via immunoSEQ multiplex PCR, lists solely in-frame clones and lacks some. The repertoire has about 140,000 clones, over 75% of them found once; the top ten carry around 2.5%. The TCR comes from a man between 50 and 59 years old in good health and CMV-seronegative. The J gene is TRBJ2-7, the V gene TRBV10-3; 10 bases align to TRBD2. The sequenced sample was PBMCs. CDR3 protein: CAISVAGGARNEQYF. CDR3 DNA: TGTGCCATCAGTGTAGCGGGGGGCGCCAGGAACGAGCAGTACTTC.